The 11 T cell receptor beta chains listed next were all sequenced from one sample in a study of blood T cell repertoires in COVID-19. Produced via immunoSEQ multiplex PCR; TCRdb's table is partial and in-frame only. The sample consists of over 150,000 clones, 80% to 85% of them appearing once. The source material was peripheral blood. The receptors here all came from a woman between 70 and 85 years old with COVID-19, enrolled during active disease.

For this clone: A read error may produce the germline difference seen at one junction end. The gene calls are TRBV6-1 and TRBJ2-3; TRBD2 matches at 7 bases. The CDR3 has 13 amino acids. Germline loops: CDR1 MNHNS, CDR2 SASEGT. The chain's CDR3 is CASRDGPGGTQYF. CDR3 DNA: TGTGCCAGCCGTGACGGGCCGGGGGGTACGCAGTATTTT.

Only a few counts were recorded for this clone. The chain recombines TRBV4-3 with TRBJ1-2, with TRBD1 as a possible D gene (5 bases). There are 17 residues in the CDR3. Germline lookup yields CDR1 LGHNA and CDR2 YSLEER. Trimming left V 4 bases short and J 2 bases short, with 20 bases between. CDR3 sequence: CASSPTLDRIQNYGYTF. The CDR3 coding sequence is TGCGCCAGCAGCCCTACATTAGACAGAATTCAGAACTATGGCTACACCTTC.

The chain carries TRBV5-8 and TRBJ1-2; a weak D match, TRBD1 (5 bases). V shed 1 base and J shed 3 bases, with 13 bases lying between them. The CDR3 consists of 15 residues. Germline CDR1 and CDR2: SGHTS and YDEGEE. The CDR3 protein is CASSLSPDRDYGYTF. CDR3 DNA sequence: TGTGCCAGCAGCTTGAGCCCAGACAGAGACTATGGCTACACCTTC.

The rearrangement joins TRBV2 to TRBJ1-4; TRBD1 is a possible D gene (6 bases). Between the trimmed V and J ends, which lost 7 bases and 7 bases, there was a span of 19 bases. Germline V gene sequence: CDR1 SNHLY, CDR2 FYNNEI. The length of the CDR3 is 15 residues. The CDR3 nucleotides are TGTGCCAGCAATCCCCAGGGGCAGTTCGGTGAAAAACTGTTTTTT. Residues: CASNPQGQFGEKLFF. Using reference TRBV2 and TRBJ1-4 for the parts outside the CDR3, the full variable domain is EPEVTQTPSHQVTQMGQEVILRCVPISNHLYFYWYRQILGQKVEFLVSFYNNEISEKSEIFDDQFSVERPDGSNFTLKIRSTKLEDSAMYFCASNPQGQFGEKLFFGSGTQLSVL.

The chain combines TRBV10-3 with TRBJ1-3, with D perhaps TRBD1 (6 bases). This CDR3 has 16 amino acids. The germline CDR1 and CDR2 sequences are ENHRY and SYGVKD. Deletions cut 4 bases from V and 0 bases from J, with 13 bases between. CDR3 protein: CAISVDRYDSGNTIYF. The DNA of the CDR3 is TGTGCCATCAGTGTGGACAGATATGACTCTGGAAACACCATATATTTT.

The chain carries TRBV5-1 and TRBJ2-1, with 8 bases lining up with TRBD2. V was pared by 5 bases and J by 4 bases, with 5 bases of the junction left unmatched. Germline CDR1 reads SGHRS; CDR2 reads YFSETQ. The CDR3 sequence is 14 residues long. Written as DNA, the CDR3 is TGCGCCAGCAGTGGGCTAGCGGGTTACAATGAGCAGTTCTTC. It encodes CASSGLAGYNEQFF.

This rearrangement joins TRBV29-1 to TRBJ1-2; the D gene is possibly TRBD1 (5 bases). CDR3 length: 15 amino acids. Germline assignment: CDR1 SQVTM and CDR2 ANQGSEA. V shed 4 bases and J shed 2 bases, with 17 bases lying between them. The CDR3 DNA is TGCAGCGTTGTACCCGGGACTAATCCAAACTATGGCTACACCTTC. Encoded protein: CSVVPGTNPNYGYTF.

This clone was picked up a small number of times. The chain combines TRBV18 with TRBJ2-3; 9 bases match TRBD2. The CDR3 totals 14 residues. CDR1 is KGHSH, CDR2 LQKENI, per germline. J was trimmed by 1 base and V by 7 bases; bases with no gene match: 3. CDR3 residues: CASLRTSGTDTQYF. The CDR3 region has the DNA TGTGCCAGCTTGCGGACTAGCGGCACAGATACGCAGTATTTT.

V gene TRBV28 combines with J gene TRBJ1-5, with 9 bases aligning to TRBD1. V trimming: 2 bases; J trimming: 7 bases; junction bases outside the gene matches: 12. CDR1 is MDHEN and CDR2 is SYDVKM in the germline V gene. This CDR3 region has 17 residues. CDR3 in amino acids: CASSLRTGGAGGQPQHF. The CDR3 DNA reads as TGTGCCAGCAGTTTACGTACAGGGGGCGCGGGTGGGCAGCCCCAGCATTTT.

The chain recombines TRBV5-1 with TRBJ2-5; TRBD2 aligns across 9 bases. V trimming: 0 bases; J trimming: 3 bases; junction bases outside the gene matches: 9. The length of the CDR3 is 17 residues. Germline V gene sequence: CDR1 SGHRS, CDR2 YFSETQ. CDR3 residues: CASSLGWLAGSEETQYF. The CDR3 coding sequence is TGCGCCAGCAGCTTGGGATGGCTAGCGGGATCGGAAGAGACCCAGTACTTC.

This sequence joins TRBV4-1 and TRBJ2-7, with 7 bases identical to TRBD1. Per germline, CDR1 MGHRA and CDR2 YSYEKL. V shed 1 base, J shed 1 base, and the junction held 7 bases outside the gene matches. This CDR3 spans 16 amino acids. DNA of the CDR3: TGCGCCAGCAGCCAAGTTTCGGCCAGGGGGTCCTACGAGCAGTACTTC. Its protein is CASSQVSARGSYEQYF.